The rows below give T cell receptor beta chains drawn from one sample of a study of shared clonotypes between healthy human individuals. TCRdb's table, derived via immunoSEQ multiplex PCR, lists solely in-frame clones and lacks some. The sample holds around 2,000,000 clones, around 95% seen once. Sequencing input: naive CD4+ T cells sorted from blood. These receptor sequences come from a man between 18 and 29 years old in good health. The CDR3 runs from the conserved cysteine through the conserved F or W. Each record gives: clone size, V gene, J gene, D gene, CDR3 DNA, CDR3 protein. A D gene is named only where the DNA matches it firmly. Clone size, where shown, is once, few, many, or a class for clones that have expanded.

abundance: NA
v_gene: TRBV4-1
j_gene: TRBJ1-6
d_gene: TRBD1
CDR3nt: TGCGCCAGCAGCCAAGATAGTGGGACAGCATATAATTCACCCCTCCACTTT
CDR3aa: CASSQDSGTAYNSPLHF

abundance: NA
v_gene: TRBV30
j_gene: TRBJ1-2
d_gene: NA
CDR3nt: TGTGCCTGGAGTGTACAGTCAGGGAACTATGGCTACACCTTC
CDR3aa: CAWSVQSGNYGYTF

abundance: NA
v_gene: TRBV28
j_gene: TRBJ1-4
d_gene: TRBD1
CDR3nt: TGTGCCAGCAGATCTACCGGGACAGGGTTTAATGAAAAACTGTTTTTT
CDR3aa: CASRSTGTGFNEKLFF

abundance: NA
v_gene: TRBV30
j_gene: TRBJ2-7
d_gene: TRBD2
CDR3nt: TGTGCCTGGCGGACTAGCGGGGTCGCCGAGCAGTACTTC
CDR3aa: CAWRTSGVAEQYF

abundance: NA
v_gene: TRBV5-1
j_gene: TRBJ1-4
d_gene: NA
CDR3nt: TGCGCCAGCAGCTCCGGCCAGGGGCTGGTTTTTGAAAAACTGTTTTTT
CDR3aa: CASSSGQGLVFEKLFF

abundance: NA
v_gene: TRBV6-6
j_gene: TRBJ2-7
d_gene: TRBD1
CDR3nt: TGTGCCAGCAGTCAGGGACAGGGGATGTACGAGCAGTACTTC
CDR3aa: CASSQGQGMYEQYF

abundance: NA
v_gene: TRBV5-1
j_gene: TRBJ2-7
d_gene: TRBD1
CDR3nt: TGCGCCAGCAGCTTGGACAGGGGCTACGAGCAGTACTTC
CDR3aa: CASSLDRGYEQYF

abundance: NA
v_gene: TRBV30
j_gene: TRBJ1-3
d_gene: NA
CDR3nt: TGTGCCTGGAGTTACTCTGGAAACACCATATATTTT
CDR3aa: CAWSYSGNTIYF

abundance: NA
v_gene: TRBV30
j_gene: TRBJ2-7
d_gene: TRBD2
CDR3nt: TGTGCCTGGAGTACTACCGGGACTAGGCACTTC
CDR3aa: CAWSTTGTRHF

abundance: once
v_gene: TRBV2
j_gene: TRBJ2-5
d_gene: NA
CDR3nt: TGTGCCAGCAGTGAATCCCAGGGGTTAAAAGAGACCCAGTACTTC
CDR3aa: CASSESQGLKETQYF

abundance: NA
v_gene: TRBV6-5
j_gene: TRBJ2-7
d_gene: TRBD2
CDR3nt: TGTGCCAGCAGTTACTCGTCTAGCGGGGGGACCTACGAGCAGTACTTC
CDR3aa: CASSYSSSGGTYEQYF

abundance: NA
v_gene: TRBV19
j_gene: TRBJ2-2
d_gene: NA
CDR3nt: TGTGCCAGTAGTATAGAGGGCCGGAACACCGGGGAGCTGTTTTTT
CDR3aa: CASSIEGRNTGELFF

abundance: NA
v_gene: TRBV9
j_gene: TRBJ2-2
d_gene: NA
CDR3nt: TGTGCCAGCAGTGCTACGGGATTCTTTACCGGGGAGCTGTTTTTT
CDR3aa: CASSATGFFTGELFF

abundance: NA
v_gene: TRBV7-2
j_gene: TRBJ2-3
d_gene: TRBD2
CDR3nt: TGTGCCAGCAGCCCGGGTGACGGGAGGAGGACAGATACGCAGTATTTT
CDR3aa: CASSPGDGRRTDTQYF

abundance: NA
v_gene: TRBV11-2
j_gene: TRBJ2-3
d_gene: NA
CDR3nt: TGTGCCAGCAGCTTAGATATCTTGGGGGCAGGACACACAGATACGCAGTATTTT
CDR3aa: CASSLDILGAGHTDTQYF

abundance: NA
v_gene: TRBV5-5
j_gene: TRBJ1-4
d_gene: TRBD1
CDR3nt: TGTGCCAGCAGCCCCGGGACAGGATATGAAAAACTGTTTTTT
CDR3aa: CASSPGTGYEKLFF

abundance: NA
v_gene: TRBV4-2
j_gene: TRBJ2-3
d_gene: TRBD2
CDR3nt: TGTGCCGGTAGCGGGGGCCGCACAGATACGCAGTATTTT
CDR3aa: CAGSGGRTDTQYF

abundance: NA
v_gene: TRBV18
j_gene: TRBJ1-2
d_gene: TRBD1
CDR3nt: TGTGCCAGCTCGAACCCCGGGACAGGGGGCTATGGCTACACCTTC
CDR3aa: CASSNPGTGGYGYTF

abundance: NA
v_gene: TRBV2
j_gene: TRBJ2-7
d_gene: NA
CDR3nt: TGTGCCAGCAGTGAAGCGCTTCTCGAGCAGTACTTC
CDR3aa: CASSEALLEQYF

abundance: NA
v_gene: TRBV9
j_gene: TRBJ1-3
d_gene: NA
CDR3nt: TGTGCCAGCAGCCTTGGACGGAACTCTGGAAACACCATATATTTT
CDR3aa: CASSLGRNSGNTIYF

abundance: NA
v_gene: TRBV7-2
j_gene: TRBJ1-1
d_gene: NA
CDR3nt: TGTGCCAGCAGCTTAGGGGGGAAGAGGATGAACACTGAAGCTTTCTTT
CDR3aa: CASSLGGKRMNTEAFF

abundance: NA
v_gene: TRBV9
j_gene: TRBJ1-6
d_gene: NA
CDR3nt: TGTGCCAGCAGCCCCCAAGGAAATTCACCCCTCCACTTT
CDR3aa: CASSPQGNSPLHF

abundance: NA
v_gene: TRBV30
j_gene: TRBJ1-6
d_gene: TRBD1
CDR3nt: TGTGCCTGGAGGACCACAGGGGGACGATTCCCCCTCCACTTT
CDR3aa: CAWRTTGGRFPLHF

abundance: NA
v_gene: TRBV2
j_gene: TRBJ1-5
d_gene: NA
CDR3nt: TGTGCCAGCAGGCCACGCAGGGATTATAGCAATCAGCCCCAGCATTTT
CDR3aa: CASRPRRDYSNQPQHF

abundance: NA
v_gene: TRBV5-1
j_gene: TRBJ2-2
d_gene: NA
CDR3nt: TGCGCCAGCAGCCTACTGGATGGGTGGGTCCCCGCCGGGGAGCTGTTTTTT
CDR3aa: CASSLLDGWVPAGELFF

abundance: NA
v_gene: TRBV5-1
j_gene: TRBJ1-2
d_gene: TRBD1
CDR3nt: TGCGCCAGCAGCTCAACGGACAGGGGGAACTATGGCTACACCTTC
CDR3aa: CASSSTDRGNYGYTF

abundance: once
v_gene: TRBV27
j_gene: TRBJ1-2
d_gene: NA
CDR3nt: TGTGCCAGCAGGGTAGGGGACACCAACACATATGGCTACACCTTC
CDR3aa: CASRVGDTNTYGYTF

abundance: once
v_gene: TRBV6-1
j_gene: TRBJ2-2
d_gene: NA
CDR3nt: TGTGCCAGCAGTGTACTACCGACCGGGGAGCTGTTTTTT
CDR3aa: CASSVLPTGELFF

abundance: once
v_gene: TRBV29-1
j_gene: TRBJ1-2
d_gene: NA
CDR3nt: TGCAGCGTTCTGGGGGTAGACTATGGCTACACCTTC
CDR3aa: CSVLGVDYGYTF

abundance: NA
v_gene: TRBV5-1
j_gene: TRBJ2-1
d_gene: NA
CDR3nt: TGCGCCAGCAGCTTGGGGCAGGGAAACAATGAGCAGTTCTTC
CDR3aa: CASSLGQGNNEQFF

abundance: NA
v_gene: TRBV18
j_gene: TRBJ2-2
d_gene: TRBD1
CDR3nt: TGTGCCAGCTCACCCCAGGGGGCCTCGAACACCGGGGAGCTGTTTTTT
CDR3aa: CASSPQGASNTGELFF

abundance: NA
v_gene: TRBV18
j_gene: TRBJ2-3
d_gene: TRBD2
CDR3nt: TGTGCCAGCTCACAGCTAGCGGGAGACCCAGATACGCAGTATTTT
CDR3aa: CASSQLAGDPDTQYF

abundance: NA
v_gene: TRBV18
j_gene: TRBJ2-7
d_gene: NA
CDR3nt: TGTGCCAGCTCACCCGGCAAGGGCACTTTAGGCGCCTACGAGCAGTACTTC
CDR3aa: CASSPGKGTLGAYEQYF

abundance: NA
v_gene: TRBV5-1
j_gene: TRBJ2-2
d_gene: NA
CDR3nt: TGCGCCAGCAGTAAGGGGCAGGCCGGGGAGCTGTTTTTT
CDR3aa: CASSKGQAGELFF

abundance: few
v_gene: TRBV6-1
j_gene: TRBJ2-5
d_gene: NA
CDR3nt: TGTGCCAGCAGTGGTAGAAGGACGGTAGAGACCCAGTACTTC
CDR3aa: CASSGRRTVETQYF

abundance: NA
v_gene: TRBV5-4
j_gene: TRBJ2-7
d_gene: TRBD2
CDR3nt: TGTGCCAGCAGCCCGGGGGGACTTAACTCCTACGAGCAGTACTTC
CDR3aa: CASSPGGLNSYEQYF

abundance: NA
v_gene: TRBV29-1
j_gene: TRBJ2-3
d_gene: NA
CDR3nt: TGCAGCGATACCGACAGGGACTGGGGCACAGATACGCAGTATTTT
CDR3aa: CSDTDRDWGTDTQYF

abundance: NA
v_gene: TRBV5-1
j_gene: TRBJ2-5
d_gene: TRBD2
CDR3nt: TGCGCCAGCAGCCCTCTACCCGGGGGGGCCGCGGAGACCCAGTACTTC
CDR3aa: CASSPLPGGAAETQYF

abundance: NA
v_gene: TRBV6-5
j_gene: TRBJ2-1
d_gene: NA
CDR3nt: TGTGCCAGCAGCAGAGGGGAGTCCGCGTACAATGAGCAGTTCTTC
CDR3aa: CASSRGESAYNEQFF

abundance: once
v_gene: TRBV10-3
j_gene: TRBJ1-3
d_gene: NA
CDR3nt: TGTGCCAGCCGACAGGACTCTGGAAACACCATATATTTT
CDR3aa: CASRQDSGNTIYF

abundance: NA
v_gene: TRBV5-1
j_gene: TRBJ2-3
d_gene: NA
CDR3nt: TGCGCCAGCAGCTTGGCAACAGGGTCAGATACGCAGTATTTT
CDR3aa: CASSLATGSDTQYF

abundance: NA
v_gene: TRBV5-1
j_gene: TRBJ1-5
d_gene: TRBD1
CDR3nt: TGCGCCAGCAGCTTGACAGGGGGTAGCAATCAGCCCCAGCATTTT
CDR3aa: CASSLTGGSNQPQHF

abundance: NA
v_gene: TRBV7-9
j_gene: TRBJ2-5
d_gene: TRBD2
CDR3nt: TGTGCCAGCAGCTTATCCGGACTAGCGGGATTCAAGACCCAGTACTTC
CDR3aa: CASSLSGLAGFKTQYF

abundance: NA
v_gene: TRBV7-9
j_gene: TRBJ1-1
d_gene: NA
CDR3nt: TGTGCCAGCAGCTTAGGGACAGTGGCGAACACTGAAGCTTTCTTT
CDR3aa: CASSLGTVANTEAFF

abundance: few
v_gene: TRBV19
j_gene: TRBJ1-5
d_gene: NA
CDR3nt: TGTGCCAGTAGTGACCGGGACATAGATAGCAATCAGCCCCAGCATTTT
CDR3aa: CASSDRDIDSNQPQHF

abundance: NA
v_gene: TRBV11-2
j_gene: TRBJ2-5
d_gene: NA
CDR3nt: TGTGCCAGCAGCCTCTCACCTAGAGAGACCCAGTACTTC
CDR3aa: CASSLSPRETQYF

abundance: NA
v_gene: TRBV30
j_gene: TRBJ2-1
d_gene: NA
CDR3nt: TGTGCCTGGAACACAGGGAAGACGGTCAATGAGCAGTTCTTC
CDR3aa: CAWNTGKTVNEQFF

abundance: NA
v_gene: TRBV18
j_gene: TRBJ2-1
d_gene: TRBD1
CDR3nt: TGTGCCAGCTCACCACCCAGGTTAGGACAGGGGGACAATGAGCAGTTCTTC
CDR3aa: CASSPPRLGQGDNEQFF

abundance: NA
v_gene: TRBV28
j_gene: TRBJ1-1
d_gene: NA
CDR3nt: TGTGCCAGCAGTCCCCCACTAGGGTACCGGGGAGAAGCTTTCTTT
CDR3aa: CASSPPLGYRGEAFF

abundance: NA
v_gene: TRBV19
j_gene: TRBJ2-1
d_gene: TRBD1
CDR3nt: TGTGCCAGTATCGCTCCCGGGACAGGGGTTTACAATGAGCAGTTCTTC
CDR3aa: CASIAPGTGVYNEQFF

abundance: NA
v_gene: TRBV7-9
j_gene: TRBJ1-1
d_gene: NA
CDR3nt: TGTGCCAGCAGCCGGGGGGCCATGAACACTGAAGCTTTCTTT
CDR3aa: CASSRGAMNTEAFF

abundance: once
v_gene: TRBV5-1
j_gene: TRBJ1-2
d_gene: NA
CDR3nt: TGCGCCAGCAGCTTGGGGCCGGGAAATGGCTACACCTTC
CDR3aa: CASSLGPGNGYTF

abundance: once
v_gene: TRBV5-6
j_gene: TRBJ2-2
d_gene: NA
CDR3nt: TGTGCCAGCAGCTTCCCGACAGGGAACACCGGGGAGCTGTTTTTT
CDR3aa: CASSFPTGNTGELFF

abundance: NA
v_gene: TRBV7-2
j_gene: TRBJ1-6
d_gene: NA
CDR3nt: TGTGCCAGCAGCCCCGAGCAGTATAATTCACCCCTCCACTTT
CDR3aa: CASSPEQYNSPLHF

abundance: NA
v_gene: TRBV7-9
j_gene: TRBJ1-5
d_gene: NA
CDR3nt: TGTGCCAGCAGCTCTTATAGCAATCAGCCCCAGCATTTT
CDR3aa: CASSSYSNQPQHF

abundance: NA
v_gene: TRBV7-6
j_gene: TRBJ1-1
d_gene: NA
CDR3nt: TGTGCCAGCAGCTCAAATATGAACACTGAAGCTTTCTTT
CDR3aa: CASSSNMNTEAFF

abundance: NA
v_gene: TRBV7-2
j_gene: TRBJ2-1
d_gene: NA
CDR3nt: TGTGCCAGCAGCTTGGTGTCTTACAATGAGCAGTTCTTC
CDR3aa: CASSLVSYNEQFF